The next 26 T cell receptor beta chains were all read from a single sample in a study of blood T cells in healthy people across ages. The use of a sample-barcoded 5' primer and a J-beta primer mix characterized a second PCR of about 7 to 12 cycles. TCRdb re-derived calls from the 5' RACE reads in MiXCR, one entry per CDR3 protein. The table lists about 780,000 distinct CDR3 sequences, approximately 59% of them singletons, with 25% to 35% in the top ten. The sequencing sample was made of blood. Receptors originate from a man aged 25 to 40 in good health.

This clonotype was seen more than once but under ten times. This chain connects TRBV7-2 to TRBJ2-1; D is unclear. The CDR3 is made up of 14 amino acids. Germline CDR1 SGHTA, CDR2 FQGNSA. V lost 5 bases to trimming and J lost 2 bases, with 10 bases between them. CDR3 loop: CASSPRYAYNEQFF. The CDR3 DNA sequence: TGTGCCAGCAGCCCACGGTATGCCTACAATGAGCAGTTCTTC.

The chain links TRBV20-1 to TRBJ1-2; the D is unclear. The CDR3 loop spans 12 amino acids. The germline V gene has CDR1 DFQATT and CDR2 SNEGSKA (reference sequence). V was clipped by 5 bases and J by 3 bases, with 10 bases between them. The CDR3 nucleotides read TGCAGTGCTCGGGGAAGGGACTATGGCTACACCTTC. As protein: CSARGRDYGYTF.

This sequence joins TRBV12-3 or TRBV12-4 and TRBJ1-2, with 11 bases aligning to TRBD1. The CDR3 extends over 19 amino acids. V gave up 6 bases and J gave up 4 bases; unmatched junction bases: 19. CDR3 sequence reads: CASSWTGGASGPVIYGYTF. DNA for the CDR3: TGTGCCAGCAGCTGGACAGGGGGCGCGAGTGGTCCCGTAATCTATGGCTACACCTTC.

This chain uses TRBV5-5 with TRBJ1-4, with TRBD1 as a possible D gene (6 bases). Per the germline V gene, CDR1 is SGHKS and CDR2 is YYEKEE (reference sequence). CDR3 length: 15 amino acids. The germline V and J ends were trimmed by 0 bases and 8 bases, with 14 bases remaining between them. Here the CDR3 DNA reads TGTGCCAGCAGCTTGGGCAACAGGGTGGGAGAAAAACTGTTTTTT. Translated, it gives CASSLGNRVGEKLFF.

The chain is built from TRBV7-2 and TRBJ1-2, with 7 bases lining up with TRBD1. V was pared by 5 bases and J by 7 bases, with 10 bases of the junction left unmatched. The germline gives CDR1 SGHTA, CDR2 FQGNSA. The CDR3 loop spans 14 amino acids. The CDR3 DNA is TGTGCCAGCAGCCTAAAGGGGCCAGGGGGTGGCTACACCTTC. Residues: CASSLKGPGGGYTF.

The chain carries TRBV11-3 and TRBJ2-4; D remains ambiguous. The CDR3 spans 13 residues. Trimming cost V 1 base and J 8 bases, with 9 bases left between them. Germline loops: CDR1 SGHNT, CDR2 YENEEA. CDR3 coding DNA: TGTGCCAGCAGCTTAGGTTACTGGGACATTCAGTACTTC. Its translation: CASSLGYWDIQYF.

The CDR3, as DNA: TGCAGTGCTCAAGCCCAACAGGGGGGACAGCCCCAGCATTTT. This codes for CSAQAQQGGQPQHF. The J gene is TRBJ1-5, the V gene TRBV20-1; 8 bases are shared with TRBD1. The V and J ends lost 5 bases and 7 bases, in that order; junction bases with no gene match: 10. The V gene's germline CDR1 is DFQATT and CDR2 SNEGSKA (reference sequence). This CDR3 is 14 amino acids long.

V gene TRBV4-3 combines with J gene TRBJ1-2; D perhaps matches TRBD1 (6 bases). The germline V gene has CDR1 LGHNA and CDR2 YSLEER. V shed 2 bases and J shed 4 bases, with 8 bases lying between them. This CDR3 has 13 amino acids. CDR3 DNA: TGCGCCAGCAGCCAACCAGGGGCCTATGGCTACACCTTC. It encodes CASSQPGAYGYTF.

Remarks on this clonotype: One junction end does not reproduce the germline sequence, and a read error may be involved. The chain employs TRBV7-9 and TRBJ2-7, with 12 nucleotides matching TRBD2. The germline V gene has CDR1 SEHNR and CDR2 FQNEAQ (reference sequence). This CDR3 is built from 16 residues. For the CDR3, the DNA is TGTGCCGGCAGCTTAGGACTAGCGGGGACCACCTACGAGCAGTACTTC. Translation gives CAGSLGLAGTTYEQYF.

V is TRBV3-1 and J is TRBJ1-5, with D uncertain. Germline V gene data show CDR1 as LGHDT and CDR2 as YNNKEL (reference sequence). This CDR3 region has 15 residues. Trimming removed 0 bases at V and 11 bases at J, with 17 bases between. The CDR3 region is CASSQDTGTQRTQHF. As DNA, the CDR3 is TGTGCCAGCAGCCAAGATACGGGCACTCAAAGGACCCAGCATTTT.

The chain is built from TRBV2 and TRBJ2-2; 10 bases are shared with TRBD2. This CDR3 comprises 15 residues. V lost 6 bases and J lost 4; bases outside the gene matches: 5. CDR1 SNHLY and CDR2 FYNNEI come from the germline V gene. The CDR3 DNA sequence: TGTGCCAGCAGACGGACTAGCGGCGTCACCGGGGAGCTGTTTTTT. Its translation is CASRRTSGVTGELFF.

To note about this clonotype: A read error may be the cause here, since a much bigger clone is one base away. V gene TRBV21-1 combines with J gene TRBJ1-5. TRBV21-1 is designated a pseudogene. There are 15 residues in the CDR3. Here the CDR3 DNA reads TGTGCCAGCAGCACAGAAACTTGGGCTTGTCGGCCCCAGCATTTT. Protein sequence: CASSTETWACRPQHF.

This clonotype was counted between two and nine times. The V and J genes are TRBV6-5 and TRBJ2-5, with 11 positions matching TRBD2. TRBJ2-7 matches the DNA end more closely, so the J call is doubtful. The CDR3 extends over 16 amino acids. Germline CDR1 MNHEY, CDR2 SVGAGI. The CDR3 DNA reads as TGTGCCAGCAGTTACTATGCCGGGACTAGCGGTTACGAGCAGTACTTC. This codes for CASSYYAGTSGYEQYF.

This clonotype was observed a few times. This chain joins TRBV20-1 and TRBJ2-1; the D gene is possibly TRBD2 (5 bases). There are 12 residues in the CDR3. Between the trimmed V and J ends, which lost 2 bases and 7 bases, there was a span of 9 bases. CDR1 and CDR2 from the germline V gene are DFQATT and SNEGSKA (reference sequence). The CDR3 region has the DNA TGCAGTGCTAGACAACTAGGTAATGAGCAGTTCTTC. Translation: CSARQLGNEQFF.

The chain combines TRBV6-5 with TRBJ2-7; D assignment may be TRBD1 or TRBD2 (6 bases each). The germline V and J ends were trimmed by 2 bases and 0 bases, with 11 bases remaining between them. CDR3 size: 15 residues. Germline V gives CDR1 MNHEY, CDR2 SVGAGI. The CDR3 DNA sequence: TGTGCCAGCAGTTACGGGGGGCACAGCTCCTACGAGCAGTACTTC. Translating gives CASSYGGHSSYEQYF.

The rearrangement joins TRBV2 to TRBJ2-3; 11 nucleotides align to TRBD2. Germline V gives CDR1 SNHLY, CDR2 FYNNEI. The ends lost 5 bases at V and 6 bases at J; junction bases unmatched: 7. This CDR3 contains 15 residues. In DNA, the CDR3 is TGTGCCAGCAGTACTCAACTAGCGGGGGCGGATACGCAGTATTTT. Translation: CASSTQLAGADTQYF.

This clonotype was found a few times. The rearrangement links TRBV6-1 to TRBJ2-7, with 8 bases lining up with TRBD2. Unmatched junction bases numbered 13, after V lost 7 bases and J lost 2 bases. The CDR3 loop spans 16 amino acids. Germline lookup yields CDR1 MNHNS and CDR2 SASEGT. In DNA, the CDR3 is TGTGCCAGCACCATGAGCTGGCGGGGGGTCACCTACGAGCAGTACTTC. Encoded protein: CASTMSWRGVTYEQYF.

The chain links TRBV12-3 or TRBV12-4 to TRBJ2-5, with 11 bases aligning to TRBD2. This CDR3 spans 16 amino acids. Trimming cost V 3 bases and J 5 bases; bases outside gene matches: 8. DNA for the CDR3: TGTGCCAGCAGTTTCCGACTAGCGGGGAGGATGGAGACCCAGTACTTC. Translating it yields CASSFRLAGRMETQYF.

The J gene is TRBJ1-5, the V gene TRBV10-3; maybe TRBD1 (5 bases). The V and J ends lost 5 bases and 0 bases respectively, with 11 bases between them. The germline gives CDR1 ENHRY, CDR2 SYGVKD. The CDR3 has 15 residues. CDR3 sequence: CAISPGINSNQPQHF. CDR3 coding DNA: TGTGCCATCAGTCCAGGGATAAATAGCAATCAGCCCCAGCATTTT.

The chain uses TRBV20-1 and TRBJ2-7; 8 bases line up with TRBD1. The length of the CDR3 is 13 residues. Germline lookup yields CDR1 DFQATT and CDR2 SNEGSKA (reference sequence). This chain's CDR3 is CSRGTGSSYEQYF. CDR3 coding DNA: TGCAGCAGAGGGACAGGAAGTTCCTACGAGCAGTACTTC.

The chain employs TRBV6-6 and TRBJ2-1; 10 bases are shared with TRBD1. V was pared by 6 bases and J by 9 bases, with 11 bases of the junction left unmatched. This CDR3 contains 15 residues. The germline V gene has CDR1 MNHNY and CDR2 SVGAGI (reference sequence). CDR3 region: CASRAYGTGVVEQFF. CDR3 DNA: TGTGCCAGCAGGGCGTACGGGACAGGGGTCGTTGAGCAGTTCTTC.

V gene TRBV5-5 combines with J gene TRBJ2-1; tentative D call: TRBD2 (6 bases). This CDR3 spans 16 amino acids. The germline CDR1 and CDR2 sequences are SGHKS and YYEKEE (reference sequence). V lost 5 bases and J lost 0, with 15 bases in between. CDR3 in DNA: TGTGCCAGCAGGCGGGACGGCTGGAGCTCCTACAATGAGCAGTTCTTC. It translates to CASRRDGWSSYNEQFF.

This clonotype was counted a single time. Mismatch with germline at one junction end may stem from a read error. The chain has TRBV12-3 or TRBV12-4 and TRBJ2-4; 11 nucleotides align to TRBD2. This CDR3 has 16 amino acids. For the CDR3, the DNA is TGTGCCTGCAGCCAAGGGACTAGCGGAGCCAAAAACATTCAGTACTTC. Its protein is CACSQGTSGAKNIQYF.

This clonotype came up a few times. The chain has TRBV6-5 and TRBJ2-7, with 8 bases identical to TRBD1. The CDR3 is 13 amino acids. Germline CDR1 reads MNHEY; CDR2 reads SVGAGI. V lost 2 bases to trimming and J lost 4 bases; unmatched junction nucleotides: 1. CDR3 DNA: TGTGCCAGCAGTTACGACAGGGGTTACGAGCAGTACTTC. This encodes CASSYDRGYEQYF.

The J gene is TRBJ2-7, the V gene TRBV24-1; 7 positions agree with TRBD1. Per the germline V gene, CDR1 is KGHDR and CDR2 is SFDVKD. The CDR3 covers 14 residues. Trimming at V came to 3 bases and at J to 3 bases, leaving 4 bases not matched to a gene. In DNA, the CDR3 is TGTGCCACCAGTGATGATAACAGGGGCTACGAGCAGTACTTC. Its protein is CATSDDNRGYEQYF.

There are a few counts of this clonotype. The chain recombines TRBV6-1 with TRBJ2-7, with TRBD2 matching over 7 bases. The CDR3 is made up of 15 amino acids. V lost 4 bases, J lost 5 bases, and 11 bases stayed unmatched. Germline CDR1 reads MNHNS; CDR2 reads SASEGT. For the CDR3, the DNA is TGTGCCAGCAGTGTGCCGGGACTACCTCCCGACGAGCAGTACTTC. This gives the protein CASSVPGLPPDEQYF.